Below are 27 T cell receptor beta chains sequenced from a single sample in a study of OX40 agonist ivuxolimab in advanced cancers. Method: immunoSEQ multiplex PCR; TCRdb's copy keeps in-frame clones and lacks some. The sample records 95,000 to 100,000 clones, approximately 80% being singletons. The sequenced sample was CD4+ or CD8+ T cells sorted from blood, obtained in a trial of the OX40 agonist ivuxolimab. Receptor source: an adult with an advanced solid tumor such as melanoma, head and neck, liver or kidney cancer.

Only a few counts were recorded for this clone. V gene TRBV9 combines with J gene TRBJ1-6; weak D call: TRBD1 (6 bases). Germline CDR1 SGDLS, CDR2 YYNGEE. With 0 bases removed from V and 7 bases from J, the gap between germline ends came to 8 bases. This CDR3 is 14 amino acids long. The CDR3 DNA sequence: TGTGCCAGCAGCGTAGCGGGGGCCAATTCACCCCTCCACTTT. This gives the protein CASSVAGANSPLHF.

The chain couples TRBV2 to TRBJ1-5; perhaps TRBD1 as D (6 bases). In germline, CDR1 is SNHLY, CDR2 FYNNEI. V lost 7 bases and J 1 base, leaving 8 bases between the germline ends. This CDR3 is built from 13 residues. The CDR3 region has the DNA TGTGCCAGCAAGGGGGGCAGCAATCAGCCCCAGCATTTT. Translated: CASKGGSNQPQHF.

The rearrangement joins TRBV27 to TRBJ2-7; 14 positions match TRBD2. V lost 4 bases to trimming and J lost 0 bases; unmatched junction nucleotides: 14. The CDR3 extends over 20 amino acids. Per the germline V gene, CDR1 is MNHEY and CDR2 is SMNVEV (reference sequence). The CDR3 reads CASSSSFPGLAGVLSYEQYF. The CDR3 DNA sequence: TGTGCCAGCAGTTCCAGCTTCCCGGGACTAGCGGGGGTGCTCTCCTACGAGCAGTACTTC.

The genes are TRBV19 and TRBJ2-5; TRBD1 matches 8 bases. This CDR3 has 13 residues. Germline V gives CDR1 LNHDA, CDR2 SQIVND (reference sequence). Trimming cost V 9 bases and J 6 bases; bases outside gene matches: 9. The CDR3 reads CARQDRAQKTQYF. The CDR3 region has the DNA TGTGCCAGGCAGGACAGGGCCCAGAAGACCCAGTACTTC.

The chain combines TRBV2 with TRBJ1-4; D not certain. The germline gives CDR1 SNHLY, CDR2 FYNNEI. V dropped 9 bases and J dropped 2 bases, with 4 bases sitting between them. The CDR3 totals 11 residues. The chain's CDR3 is CASTTNEKLFF. The DNA for the CDR3 is TGTGCCAGTACCACTAATGAAAAACTGTTTTTT.

The rearrangement joins TRBV6-5 to TRBJ2-3, with D hard to call. Germline V CDR1 and CDR2: MNHEY, SVGAGI. V shed 4 bases and J shed 5 bases, with 10 bases lying between them. There are 13 residues in the CDR3. The CDR3 region is CASSFDVGDTQYF. CDR3 nucleotides: TGTGCCAGCAGTTTCGACGTGGGAGATACGCAGTATTTT.

CDR3 nucleotides: TGTGCCAGCAGCCCGCCGGGACTAGGTTCCTACGAGCAGTACTTC. Protein: CASSPPGLGSYEQYF. This chain links TRBV5-4 with TRBJ2-7; TRBD2 aligns across 8 bases. Germline V gene data show CDR1 as SGHNT and CDR2 as YYREEE (reference sequence). The CDR3 spans 15 residues. The V and J ends lost 4 bases and 1 base, in that order; junction bases with no gene match: 7.

This clone has only a few counts. The chain combines TRBV10-3 with TRBJ1-5, with D unclear. V lost 6 bases to trimming and J lost 0 bases, with 9 bases between them. From germline, CDR1 is ENHRY and CDR2 SYGVKD. The CDR3 covers 14 residues. DNA of the CDR3: TGTGCCATCAGCCTGGACGGTAGCAATCAGCCCCAGCATTTT. Its translation: CAISLDGSNQPQHF.

This chain connects TRBV7-8 to TRBJ2-1, with 11 nucleotides matching TRBD2. Germline CDR1 reads SGHVS; CDR2 reads FQNEAQ. CDR3 length: 19 amino acids. V lost 0 bases and J lost 0; bases outside the gene matches: 7. The CDR3: CASSLAQLAGVSSYNEQFF. The CDR3 DNA is TGTGCCAGCAGCTTAGCGCAACTAGCGGGGGTGAGCTCCTACAATGAGCAGTTCTTC.

This chain joins TRBV5-5 and TRBJ1-1, with D perhaps TRBD1 (5 bases). The CDR3 has 14 residues. Germline V gives CDR1 SGHKS, CDR2 YYEKEE (reference sequence). V shed 3 bases and J shed 1 base, with 10 bases lying between them. The CDR3 reads CASSSRDPNTEAFF. In DNA form, the CDR3 reads TGTGCCAGCAGCTCTCGGGACCCGAACACTGAAGCTTTCTTT.

The CDR3 sequence is CASTPLDDGEQYF. The CDR3 bases are TGTGCCAGCACCCCTCTGGACGACGGCGAGCAGTACTTC. This sequence joins TRBV9 and TRBJ2-7; unclear D gene. The CDR3 is 13 amino acids. The germline V gene has CDR1 SGDLS and CDR2 YYNGEE. V was shortened by 6 bases and J by 6 bases, with 16 bases between the two germline ends. Full variable domain (remainder filled in from reference TRBV9 and TRBJ2-7): DSGVTQTPKHLITATGQRVTLRCSPRSGDLSVYWYQQSLDQGLQFLIQYYNGEERAKGNILERFSAQQFPDLHSELNLSSLELGDSALYFCASTPLDDGEQYFGPGTRLTVT.

V gene TRBV5-4 combines with J gene TRBJ2-1; 13 bases agree with TRBD2. The length of the CDR3 is 18 residues. V was clipped by 0 bases and J by 6 bases; unmatched bases: 9. Germline CDR1 reads SGHNT; CDR2 reads YYREEE (reference sequence). The chain's CDR3 is CASSLAVLAGGPVNEQFF. CDR3 coding DNA: TGTGCCAGCAGCTTGGCCGTACTAGCGGGAGGGCCCGTCAATGAGCAGTTCTTC.

The V and J genes are TRBV4-3 and TRBJ1-3, with 7 bases that match TRBD1. The germline V gene has CDR1 LGHNA and CDR2 YSLEER. J gave up 2 bases and V 0 bases, and 10 bases lay outside the gene matches. This CDR3 is built from 18 residues. The CDR3 reads CASSQDPWTGDTGNTIYF. The CDR3 DNA sequence: TGCGCCAGCAGCCAAGATCCTTGGACAGGCGACACTGGAAACACCATATATTTT.

The rearrangement links TRBV28 to TRBJ1-5; D possibly corresponds to TRBD1 (5 bases). Trimming left V 10 bases short and J 9 bases short, with 16 bases between. This CDR3 is 12 amino acids long. CDR1 is MDHEN, CDR2 SYDVKM, per germline. CDR3 sequence (DNA): TGTGCCATCTCCGGGACCGCCTTGCCCCAGCATTTT. Translated, it gives CAISGTALPQHF.

The table lists this clone with a count of one. The chain carries TRBV28 and TRBJ2-7; 7 bases fit TRBD1. Germline-derived CDR1 and CDR2 are MDHEN and SYDVKM. This CDR3 region has 13 residues. The V gene end was trimmed by 4 bases and the J gene end by 3 bases; junction bases not matched to a gene: 3. Written as DNA, the CDR3 is TGTGCCAGCAGTTGGGACAGCGGCTACGAGCAGTACTTC. Translation: CASSWDSGYEQYF.

The rearrangement links TRBV7-6 to TRBJ2-2; D is undetermined. The CDR3 has 15 amino acids. CDR1 and CDR2 (germline): SGHVS, FNYEAQ. Trimming shortened V by 7 bases and J by 6 bases, and 18 bases separated the two germline ends. CDR3: CASTASLVRAGELFF. CDR3 nucleotide sequence: TGTGCCAGCACCGCGAGCCTTGTAAGGGCCGGGGAGCTGTTTTTT. The full variable domain, rest sourced from reference TRBV7-6 and TRBJ2-2, is GAGVSQSPRYKVTKRGQDVALRCDPISGHVSLYWYRQALGQGPEFLTYFNYEAQQDKSGLPNDRFSAERPEGSISTLTIQRTEQRDSAMYRCASTASLVRAGELFFGEGSRLTVL.

The V gene is TRBV6-5, the J gene TRBJ2-2, with D possibly matching TRBD1 (6 bases). V lost 0 bases to trimming and J lost 4 bases, with 9 bases between them. The CDR3 totals 15 residues. Germline V CDR1 and CDR2: MNHEY, SVGAGI. The CDR3 DNA reads as TGTGCCAGCAGTTACTCGAACAGGGCCACCGGGGAGCTGTTTTTT. This codes for CASSYSNRATGELFF.

This rearrangement joins TRBV28 to TRBJ2-5; the D is unclear. Germline V lookup: CDR1 MDHEN, CDR2 SYDVKM. The CDR3 contains 13 residues. V dropped 4 bases and J dropped 0 bases, with 6 bases sitting between them. Written as DNA, the CDR3 is TGTGCCAGCAGTTCGACAAACCAAGAGACCCAGTACTTC. Translated: CASSSTNQETQYF.

The chain uses TRBV5-4 and TRBJ2-7; 8 bases are a match to TRBD2. V dropped 2 bases and J dropped 5; count of bases not matched to a gene: 6. From germline, CDR1 is SGHNT and CDR2 YYREEE (reference sequence). CDR3 length: 14 amino acids. CDR3 sequence reads: CASSLGGRWDEQYF. CDR3 in DNA: TGTGCCAGCAGCTTAGGCGGGAGGTGGGACGAGCAGTACTTC.

This clone is a singleton in its sample. V and J are TRBV6-4 and TRBJ1-5; TRBD1 is a possible D gene (5 bases). Germline loops: CDR1 MRHNA, CDR2 SNTAGT. The CDR3 spans 13 residues. V dropped 5 bases and J dropped 3 bases, with 8 bases sitting between them. CDR3 loop: CASSLGDNQPQHF. CDR3 bases: TGTGCCAGCAGTCTGGGGGACAATCAGCCCCAGCATTTT.

The chain combines TRBV5-4 with TRBJ2-7; 8 bases fit TRBD1. V lost 4 bases to trimming and J lost 4 bases; unmatched junction nucleotides: 7. The germline CDR1 and CDR2 sequences are SGHNT and YYREEE (reference sequence). The CDR3 covers 14 residues. This CDR3 is CASSEGQGLYEQYF. The CDR3 DNA follows: TGTGCCAGCAGCGAAGGACAGGGATTATACGAGCAGTACTTC.

This chain uses TRBV4-3 with TRBJ2-1; D ambiguous. The CDR3 is 17 amino acids. V gave up 2 bases and J gave up 0 bases, with 14 bases separating them. Germline values: CDR1 LGHNA, CDR2 YSLEER. The CDR3 region has the DNA TGCGCCAGCAGCCAAACGGTCTGGCAGAACTCCTACAATGAGCAGTTCTTC. This gives the protein CASSQTVWQNSYNEQFF.

The chain joins TRBV2 to TRBJ2-4; 11 positions agree with TRBD1. Germline V gene data show CDR1 as SNHLY and CDR2 as FYNNEI. The length of the CDR3 is 14 residues. The ends lost 6 bases at V and 6 bases at J; junction bases unmatched: 4. The DNA for the CDR3 is TGTGCCAGCAGGGAGGGACAGGGGGTAAACATTCAGTACTTC. Translating gives CASREGQGVNIQYF.

The genes are TRBV11-2 and TRBJ2-2; D possibly corresponds to TRBD1 (6 bases). The germline V gene encodes CDR1 SGHAT and CDR2 FQNNGV. This CDR3 contains 13 residues. With 5 bases removed from V and 6 bases from J, the gap between germline ends came to 10 bases. The CDR3 protein is CASSANRAGELFF. CDR3 sequence (DNA): TGTGCCAGCAGCGCGAACAGGGCCGGGGAGCTGTTTTTT.

This chain uses TRBV30 with TRBJ2-2; TRBD2 aligns across 9 bases. Germline V gives CDR1 GTSNPN, CDR2 SVGIG (reference sequence). The V and J ends lost 0 bases and 4 bases, in that order; junction bases with no gene match: 3. The CDR3 runs 15 residues. For the CDR3, the DNA is TGTGCCTGGAGTGTCTTAGCGGGAGTCACCGGGGAGCTGTTTTTT. Translation: CAWSVLAGVTGELFF.

V is TRBV11-3 and J is TRBJ2-1; D unclear. The CDR3 spans 14 residues. The germline V gene has CDR1 SGHNT and CDR2 YENEEA. V lost 1 base and J lost 9, with 13 bases in between. CDR3 DNA sequence: TGTGCCAGCAGCTTAGGGACCGCCGGCGGTGAGCAGTTCTTC. It codes for CASSLGTAGGEQFF. The full variable domain, with the rest looked up from reference TRBV11-3 and TRBJ2-1, is EAGVVQSPRYKIIEKKQPVAFWCNPISGHNTLYWYLQNLGQGPELLIRYENEEAVDDSQLPKDRFSAERLKGVDSTLKIQPAELGDSAVYLCASSLGTAGGEQFFGPGTRLTVL.

The chain couples TRBV19 to TRBJ1-5, with D unclear. The germline V and J ends were trimmed by 5 bases and 4 bases, with 18 bases remaining between them. Germline values: CDR1 LNHDA, CDR2 SQIVND (reference sequence). The CDR3 has 16 residues. The CDR3 protein is CASSPRAQSINQPQHF. CDR3 bases: TGTGCCAGTAGTCCCCGGGCCCAGTCTATTAATCAGCCCCAGCATTTT. The entire variable domain, with the rest obtained from reference TRBV19 and TRBJ1-5, is as follows: DGGITQSPKYLFRKEGQNVTLSCEQNLNHDAMYWYRQDPGQGLRLIYYSQIVNDFQKGDIAEGYSVSREKKESFPLTVTSAQKNPTAFYLCASSPRAQSINQPQHFGDGTRLSIL.